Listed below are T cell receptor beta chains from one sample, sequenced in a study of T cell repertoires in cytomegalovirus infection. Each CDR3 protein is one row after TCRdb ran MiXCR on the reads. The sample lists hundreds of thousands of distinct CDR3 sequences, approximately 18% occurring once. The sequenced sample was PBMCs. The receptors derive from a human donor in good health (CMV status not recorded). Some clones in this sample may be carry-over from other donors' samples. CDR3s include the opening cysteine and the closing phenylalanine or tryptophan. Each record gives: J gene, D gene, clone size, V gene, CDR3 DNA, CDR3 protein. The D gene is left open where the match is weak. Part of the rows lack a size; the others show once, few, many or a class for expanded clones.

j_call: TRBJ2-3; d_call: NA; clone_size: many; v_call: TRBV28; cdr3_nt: TGTGCCAGCAGTCCGGGGACCACAGATACGCAGTATTTT; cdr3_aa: CASSPGTTDTQYF
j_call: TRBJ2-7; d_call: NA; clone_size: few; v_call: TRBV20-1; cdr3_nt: TGCAGTGAGGCAATCCAGGAGGTCTACGAGCAGTACTTC; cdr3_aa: CSEAIQEVYEQYF
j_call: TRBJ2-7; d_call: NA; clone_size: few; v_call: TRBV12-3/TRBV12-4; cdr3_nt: TGTGCCAGCACCCCAGGGGCGCTCCCAACCTACGAGCAGTACTTC; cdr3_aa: CASTPGALPTYEQYF
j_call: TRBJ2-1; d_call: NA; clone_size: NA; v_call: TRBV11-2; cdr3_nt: TGTGCCAGCAGCTTAGGTCGGTCGAACAATGAGCAGTTCTTC; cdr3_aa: CASSLGRSNNEQFF
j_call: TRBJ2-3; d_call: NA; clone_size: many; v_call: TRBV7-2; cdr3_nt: TGTGCCAGCAGCGTCGGCGCGGGCACAGATACGCAGTATTTT; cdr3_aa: CASSVGAGTDTQYF
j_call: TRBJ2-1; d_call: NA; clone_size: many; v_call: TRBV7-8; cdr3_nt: TGTGCCAGCAGCAACGACAGGGGAGGGAACAACAATGAGCAGTTCTTC; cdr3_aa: CASSNDRGGNNNEQFF
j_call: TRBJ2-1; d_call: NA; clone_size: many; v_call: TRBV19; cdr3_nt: TGTGCCAGTAGTAGTTGGGGGCAGGGAAATGAGCAGTTCTTC; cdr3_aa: CASSSWGQGNEQFF
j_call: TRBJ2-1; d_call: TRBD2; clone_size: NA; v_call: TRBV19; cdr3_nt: TGTGCCAGTGGGGGGACTACCAACTACAATGAGCAGTTCTTC; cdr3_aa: CASGGTTNYNEQFF
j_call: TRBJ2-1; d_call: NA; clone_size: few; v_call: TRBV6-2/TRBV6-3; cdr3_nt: TGTGCCAGCAGTACGGGACTCCCAGGGCAGTTCTTC; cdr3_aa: CASSTGLPGQFF
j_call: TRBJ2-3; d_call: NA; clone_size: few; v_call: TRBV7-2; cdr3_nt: TGTGCCAGCAGCTTAGGGTGGGGCGAGGGAGATACGCAGTATTTT; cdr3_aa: CASSLGWGEGDTQYF
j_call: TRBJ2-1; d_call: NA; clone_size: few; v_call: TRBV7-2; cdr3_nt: TGTGCCAGCAGCTTAGTTTTCGGGAGAGCCTACAATGAGCAGTTCTTC; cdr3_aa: CASSLVFGRAYNEQFF
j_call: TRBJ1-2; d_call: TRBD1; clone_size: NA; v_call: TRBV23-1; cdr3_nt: TGCGCCAGCAGTCAATCGCCGGACAGGGACTATGGCTACACCTTC; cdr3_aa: CASSQSPDRDYGYTF
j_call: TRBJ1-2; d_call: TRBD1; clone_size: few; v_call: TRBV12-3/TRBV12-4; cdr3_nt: TGTGCCAGCAGTTTAGGAGGGGGCGGCTATGGCTACACCTTC; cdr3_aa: CASSLGGGGYGYTF
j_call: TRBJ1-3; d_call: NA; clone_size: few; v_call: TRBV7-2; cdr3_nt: TGTGCCAGCAGCTTAGTCACGTCGAGCTCTGGAAACACCATATATTTT; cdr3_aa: CASSLVTSSSGNTIYF
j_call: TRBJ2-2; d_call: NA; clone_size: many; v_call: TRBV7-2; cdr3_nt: TGTGCCAGCAGCTTAGTGGGCTACCCCACCGGGGAGCTGTTTTTT; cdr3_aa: CASSLVGYPTGELFF
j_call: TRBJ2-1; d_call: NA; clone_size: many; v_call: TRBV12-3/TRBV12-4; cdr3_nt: TGTGCCAGCAGATCAGCGGGTGAGCAGTTCTTC; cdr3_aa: CASRSAGEQFF
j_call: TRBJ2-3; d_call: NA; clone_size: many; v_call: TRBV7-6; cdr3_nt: TGTGCCAGCAGCTTAGTGGCAGGGTCGGATACGCAGTATTTT; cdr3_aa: CASSLVAGSDTQYF
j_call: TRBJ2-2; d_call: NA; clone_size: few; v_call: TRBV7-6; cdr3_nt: TGTGCCAGCAGCTGGGGGCCCAACACCGGGGAGCTGTTTTTT; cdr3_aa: CASSWGPNTGELFF
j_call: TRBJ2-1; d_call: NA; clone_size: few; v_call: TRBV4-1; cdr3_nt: TGCGCCAGCAGCTACCGGGACTACAATGAGCAGTTCTTC; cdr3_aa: CASSYRDYNEQFF
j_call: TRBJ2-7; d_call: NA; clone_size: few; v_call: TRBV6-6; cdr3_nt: TGTGCCAGCAGATTAAACTACGAGCAGTACTTC; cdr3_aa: CASRLNYEQYF
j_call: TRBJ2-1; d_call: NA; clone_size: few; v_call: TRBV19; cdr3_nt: TGTGCCAGTAGTATCAGTTCCGTCAGGGATCCGTTCTTC; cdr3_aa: CASSISSVRDPFF
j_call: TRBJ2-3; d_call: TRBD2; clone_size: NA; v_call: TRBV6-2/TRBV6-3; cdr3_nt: TGTGCCAGCAGTCTACCGGGACTAGTCAGAGATACGCAGTATTTT; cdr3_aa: CASSLPGLVRDTQYF
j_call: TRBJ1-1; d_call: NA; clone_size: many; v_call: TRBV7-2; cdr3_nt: TGTGCCAGCAGCTTAGTTTGGAGGGACACTGAAGCTTTCTTT; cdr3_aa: CASSLVWRDTEAFF
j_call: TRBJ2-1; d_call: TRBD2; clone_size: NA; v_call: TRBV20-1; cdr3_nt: TGCAGTGCTAGCCGCGCTAGCGGAAGTGGGAATGAGCAGTTCTTC; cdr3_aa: CSASRASGSGNEQFF
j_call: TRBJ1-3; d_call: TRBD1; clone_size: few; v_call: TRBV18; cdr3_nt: TGTGCCAGCTCACCAAAGGGGGCGCCTGGAAACACCATATATTTT; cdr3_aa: CASSPKGAPGNTIYF
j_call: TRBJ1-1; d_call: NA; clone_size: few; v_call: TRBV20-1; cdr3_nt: TGCAGTGCTAGCTCGAGGGACGGAGCTTTCTTT; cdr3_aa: CSASSRDGAFF
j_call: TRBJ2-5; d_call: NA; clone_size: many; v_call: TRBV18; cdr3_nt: TGTGCCAGCAGCCCCCCGCGGGGCCAAGAGACCCAGTACTTC; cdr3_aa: CASSPPRGQETQYF
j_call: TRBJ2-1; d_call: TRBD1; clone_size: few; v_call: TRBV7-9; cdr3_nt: TGTGCCAGCAGCTCCACTCCGGGACAGGGGAATAATGAGCAGTTCTTC; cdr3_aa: CASSSTPGQGNNEQFF
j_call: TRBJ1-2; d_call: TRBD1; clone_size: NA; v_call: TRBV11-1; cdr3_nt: TGTGCCAGCAGCCCGGACAGGGGAAACTATGGCTACACCTTC; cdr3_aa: CASSPDRGNYGYTF
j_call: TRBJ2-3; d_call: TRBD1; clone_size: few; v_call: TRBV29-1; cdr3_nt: TGCAGCGTTGGGACAGGGCGCACAGATACGCAGTATTTT; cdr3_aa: CSVGTGRTDTQYF
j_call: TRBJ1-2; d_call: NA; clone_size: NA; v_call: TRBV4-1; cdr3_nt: TGCGCCAGCAGCCAAGAGGCCAGAATCTATGGCTACACCTTC; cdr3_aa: CASSQEARIYGYTF
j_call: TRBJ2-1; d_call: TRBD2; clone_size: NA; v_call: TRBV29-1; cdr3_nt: TGCAGCGTTGATTCTAGCGGGAGCTATGAGCAGTTCTTC; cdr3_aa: CSVDSSGSYEQFF
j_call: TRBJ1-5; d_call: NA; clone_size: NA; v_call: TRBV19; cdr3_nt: TGTGCCAGTAGAGAGCATCCCGGGAGCAATCAGCCCCAGCATTTT; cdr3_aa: CASREHPGSNQPQHF